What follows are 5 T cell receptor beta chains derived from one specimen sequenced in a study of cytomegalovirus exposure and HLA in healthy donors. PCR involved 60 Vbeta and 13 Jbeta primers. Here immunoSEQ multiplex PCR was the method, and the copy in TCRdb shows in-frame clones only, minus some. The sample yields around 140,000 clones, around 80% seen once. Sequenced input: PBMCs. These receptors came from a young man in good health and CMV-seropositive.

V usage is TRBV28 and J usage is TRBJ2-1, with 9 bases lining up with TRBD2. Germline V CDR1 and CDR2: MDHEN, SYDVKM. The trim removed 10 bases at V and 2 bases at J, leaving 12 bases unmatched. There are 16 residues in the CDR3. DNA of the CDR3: TGTGCCACCCGTTACCCTAGCGGGAAGGCCTACAATGAGCAGTTCTTC. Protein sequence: CATRYPSGKAYNEQFF.

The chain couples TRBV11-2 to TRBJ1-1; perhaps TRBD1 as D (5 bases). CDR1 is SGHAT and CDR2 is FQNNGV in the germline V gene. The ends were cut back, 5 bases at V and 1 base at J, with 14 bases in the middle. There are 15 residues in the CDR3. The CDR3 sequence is CASSQGLIRNTEAFF. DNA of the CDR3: TGTGCCAGCAGCCAGGGACTAATCAGGAACACTGAAGCTTTCTTT.

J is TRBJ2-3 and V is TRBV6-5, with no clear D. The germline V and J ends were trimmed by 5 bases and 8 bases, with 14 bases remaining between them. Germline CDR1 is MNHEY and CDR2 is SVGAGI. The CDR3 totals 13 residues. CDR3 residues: CASSPLERRTQYF. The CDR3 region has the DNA TGTGCCAGCAGTCCCCTAGAGCGTCGTACGCAGTATTTT.

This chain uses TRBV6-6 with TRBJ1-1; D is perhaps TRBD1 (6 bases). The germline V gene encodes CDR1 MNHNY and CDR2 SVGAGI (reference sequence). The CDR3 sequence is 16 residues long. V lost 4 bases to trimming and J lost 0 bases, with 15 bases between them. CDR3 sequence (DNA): TGTGCCAGCAGTTCCATCGGGACATCCATGAACACTGAAGCTTTCTTT. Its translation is CASSSIGTSMNTEAFF.

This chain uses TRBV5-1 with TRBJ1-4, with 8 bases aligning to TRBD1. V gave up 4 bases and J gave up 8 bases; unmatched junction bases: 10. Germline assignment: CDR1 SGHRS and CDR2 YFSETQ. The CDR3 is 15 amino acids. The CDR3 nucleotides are TGCGCCAGCAGCCCCGGACAGGGTCTAGGGGAAAAACTGTTTTTT. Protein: CASSPGQGLGEKLFF.